This TCR beta chain was recorded in a study of early T cells in non-severe SARS-CoV-2 infection. This clonotype was observed at least ten times. One entry per CDR3 protein results from TCRdb running MiXCR on the 5' RACE reads. The repertoire holds some 75,000 distinct CDR3 sequences, with approximately 15% as singletons. Sequenced: whole blood. The source of this sequence is an adult who was a healthcare worker with PCR-confirmed SARS-CoV-2 infection or an uninfected control (not recorded which).

The CDR3 sequence: CASRYGTGGTEAFF. In nucleotides, the CDR3 is TGTGCCAGCAGGTACGGGACAGGGGGAACTGAAGCTTTCTTT. The gene calls are TRBV6-6 and TRBJ1-1; 11 positions match TRBD1. Germline loops: CDR1 MNHNY, CDR2 SVGAGI (reference sequence). The CDR3 is 14 amino acids. J was trimmed by 5 bases and V by 6 bases; bases with no gene match: 5.